The rows below give T cell receptor beta chains drawn from one sample of a study of CD8+ T cells in alopecia areata. Repertoires were generated with immunoSEQ multiplex PCR, while TCRdb's copy carries only in-frame clones and drops some. Of about 180,000 clones listed, approximately 50% are singletons. Sequenced here: CD8+ T cells sorted from blood, sampled at week 52, from a patient treated with tofacitinib. These receptors were obtained from a human donor with alopecia areata. The CDR3 runs from the conserved cysteine through the conserved F or W. Fields, in order: CDR3 length, J gene, D gene, V gene, clone size, CDR3 DNA, CDR3 protein. The D gene is left open where the match is weak. Size values are once, few and many counts, or a class for expanded clones, and some rows have none.

len: 14; j_gene: TRBJ2-1; d_gene: NA; v_gene: TRBV7-8; abundance: NA; CDR3nt: TGTGCCAGCAGCTTACTACAGGGAGGGCTTTTGCAGTTCTTC; CDR3aa: CASSLLQGGLLQFF
len: 15; j_gene: TRBJ2-7; d_gene: NA; v_gene: TRBV5-1; abundance: once; CDR3nt: TGCGCCAGCAGCCCCCGGGACCCCGGGCCCTACGAGCAGTACTTC; CDR3aa: CASSPRDPGPYEQYF
len: 11; j_gene: TRBJ1-2; d_gene: NA; v_gene: TRBV9; abundance: NA; CDR3nt: TGTGCCAGCAGCGCCCCGGGAGGCTACACCTTC; CDR3aa: CASSAPGGYTF
len: 15; j_gene: TRBJ1-1; d_gene: NA; v_gene: TRBV5-1; abundance: many; CDR3nt: TGCGCCAGCAGCTTGACGAGAGATGCGAACACTGAAGCTTTCTTT; CDR3aa: CASSLTRDANTEAFF
len: 13; j_gene: TRBJ2-5; d_gene: NA; v_gene: TRBV9; abundance: few; CDR3nt: TGTGCCAGCAGCGTAGCCGGCGAGGAGACCCAGTACTTC; CDR3aa: CASSVAGEETQYF
len: 13; j_gene: TRBJ1-1; d_gene: NA; v_gene: TRBV5-1; abundance: NA; CDR3nt: TGCGCCAGCAGCTTGGATACGAACACTGAAGCTTTCTTT; CDR3aa: CASSLDTNTEAFF
len: 15; j_gene: TRBJ1-3; d_gene: NA; v_gene: TRBV27; abundance: NA; CDR3nt: TGTGCCAGCAGTTATCTCCCGCCGTCTGGAAACACCATATATTTT; CDR3aa: CASSYLPPSGNTIYF
len: 12; j_gene: TRBJ1-1; d_gene: NA; v_gene: TRBV7-2; abundance: NA; CDR3nt: TGTGCCAGCAGACGATTGAACACTGAAGCTTTCTTT; CDR3aa: CASRRLNTEAFF
len: 15; j_gene: TRBJ2-7; d_gene: TRBD1; v_gene: TRBV9; abundance: NA; CDR3nt: TGTGCCAGCAGCGAGGGGACAGGCAGCTCCTACGAGCAGTACTTC; CDR3aa: CASSEGTGSSYEQYF
len: 13; j_gene: TRBJ1-2; d_gene: NA; v_gene: TRBV5-4; abundance: few; CDR3nt: TGTGCCAGCAGCGGGACCGGGGGGGATGGCTACACCTTC; CDR3aa: CASSGTGGDGYTF
len: 16; j_gene: TRBJ2-2; d_gene: NA; v_gene: TRBV9; abundance: NA; CDR3nt: TGTGCCAGCAGCGTAGATGCGACAGCGAACACCGGGGAGCTGTTTTTT; CDR3aa: CASSVDATANTGELFF
len: 14; j_gene: TRBJ1-1; d_gene: TRBD1; v_gene: TRBV7-8; abundance: NA; CDR3nt: TGTGCCAGCAGACATGACAGGGGATACACTGAAGCTTTCTTT; CDR3aa: CASRHDRGYTEAFF
len: 14; j_gene: TRBJ1-5; d_gene: TRBD1; v_gene: TRBV27; abundance: NA; CDR3nt: TGTGCCAGCAGTTACCGGGACAGGGGGCAGCCCCAGCATTTT; CDR3aa: CASSYRDRGQPQHF
len: 15; j_gene: TRBJ2-5; d_gene: NA; v_gene: TRBV11-2; abundance: NA; CDR3nt: TGTGCCAGCAGCTTAGTGCGCGGGGCCCAAGAGACCCAGTACTTC; CDR3aa: CASSLVRGAQETQYF
len: 12; j_gene: TRBJ2-5; d_gene: NA; v_gene: TRBV29-1; abundance: few; CDR3nt: TGCAGCGCGGTGCCTCCATCACGGAGCCAGTACTTC; CDR3aa: CSAVPPSRSQYF
len: 14; j_gene: TRBJ1-1; d_gene: NA; v_gene: TRBV4-1; abundance: NA; CDR3nt: TGCGCCAGCAGCCACCCCACCCGGAACACTGAAGCTTTCTTT; CDR3aa: CASSHPTRNTEAFF
len: 15; j_gene: TRBJ2-5; d_gene: TRBD1; v_gene: TRBV6-5; abundance: NA; CDR3nt: TGTGCCAGCAGTTACTTAACAGGGGTTACGGAGACCCAGTACTTC; CDR3aa: CASSYLTGVTETQYF
len: 14; j_gene: TRBJ2-1; d_gene: TRBD1; v_gene: TRBV30; abundance: NA; CDR3nt: TGTGCCTGGATTTTCAGGGGGCCCTACAATGAGCAGTTCTTC; CDR3aa: CAWIFRGPYNEQFF
len: 17; j_gene: TRBJ2-6; d_gene: NA; v_gene: TRBV7-9; abundance: few; CDR3nt: TGTGCCAGCTCGCCGGGACATGAAAGCTCTGGGGCCAACGTCCTGACTTTC; CDR3aa: CASSPGHESSGANVLTF
len: 15; j_gene: TRBJ2-3; d_gene: NA; v_gene: TRBV11-2; abundance: NA; CDR3nt: TGTGCCAGCAGCTTACACGGGACCGCCACAGATACGCAGTATTTT; CDR3aa: CASSLHGTATDTQYF
len: 13; j_gene: TRBJ1-2; d_gene: NA; v_gene: TRBV14; abundance: NA; CDR3nt: TGTGCCAGCAGCCAAGTACAGGGAGGGGGCTACACCTTC; CDR3aa: CASSQVQGGGYTF
len: 14; j_gene: TRBJ2-1; d_gene: NA; v_gene: TRBV7-9; abundance: NA; CDR3nt: TGTGCCAGCAGGCCCAGGGGCCGAGAATATGAGCAGTTCTTC; CDR3aa: CASRPRGREYEQFF
len: 16; j_gene: TRBJ1-5; d_gene: TRBD1; v_gene: TRBV7-2; abundance: few; CDR3nt: TGTGCCAGCAGCTTAGAAGGGACAGGGTTCGGTCAGCCCCAGCATTTT; CDR3aa: CASSLEGTGFGQPQHF
len: 14; j_gene: TRBJ1-1; d_gene: NA; v_gene: TRBV6-1; abundance: NA; CDR3nt: TGTGCCAGCAGTGAAGGGGTAGTGGGCGCTGAAGCTTTCTTT; CDR3aa: CASSEGVVGAEAFF
len: 14; j_gene: TRBJ2-5; d_gene: NA; v_gene: TRBV7-3; abundance: NA; CDR3nt: TGTGCCAGCAGCTTATCAGGGTCGGGCGAGACCCAGTACTTC; CDR3aa: CASSLSGSGETQYF
len: 13; j_gene: TRBJ1-1; d_gene: NA; v_gene: TRBV27; abundance: NA; CDR3nt: TGTGCCAGCAGCAAAAACATGAACACTGAAGCTTTCTTT; CDR3aa: CASSKNMNTEAFF
len: 13; j_gene: TRBJ2-1; d_gene: NA; v_gene: TRBV25-1; abundance: NA; CDR3nt: TGTGCCAGCAGTGAGTCATTGGGCAATGAGCAGTTCTTC; CDR3aa: CASSESLGNEQFF